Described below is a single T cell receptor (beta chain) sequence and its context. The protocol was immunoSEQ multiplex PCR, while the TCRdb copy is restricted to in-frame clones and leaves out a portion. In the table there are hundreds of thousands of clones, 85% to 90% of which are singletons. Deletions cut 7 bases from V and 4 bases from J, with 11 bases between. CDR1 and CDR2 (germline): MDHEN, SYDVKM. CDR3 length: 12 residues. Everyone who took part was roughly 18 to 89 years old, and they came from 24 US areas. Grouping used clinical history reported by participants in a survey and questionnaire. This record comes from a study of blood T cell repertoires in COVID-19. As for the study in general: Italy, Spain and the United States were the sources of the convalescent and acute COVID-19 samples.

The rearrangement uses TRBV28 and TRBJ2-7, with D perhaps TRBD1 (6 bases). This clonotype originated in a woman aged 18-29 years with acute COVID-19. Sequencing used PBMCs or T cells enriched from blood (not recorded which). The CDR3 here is CASKQGLYEQYF. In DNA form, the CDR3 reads TGTGCCAGCAAGCAGGGGTTATACGAGCAGTACTTC.